Presented here are 30 T cell receptor beta chains from one specimen sequenced in a study of cytomegalovirus exposure and HLA in healthy donors. PCR was performed using 60 Vbeta and 13 Jbeta primers. Clones were sequenced by immunoSEQ multiplex PCR, and TCRdb holds only the in-frame ones, with some missing. Seen here are about 210,000 clones, about four fifths observed once, and the top ten hold 2.5% to 3.5%. The specimen sequenced was PBMCs. These receptor sequences come from a man aged 30-40 years in good health and CMV-seronegative.

The chain links TRBV6-5 to TRBJ1-1, with 8 bases fitting TRBD1. CDR3 length: 15 amino acids. In germline, CDR1 is MNHEY, CDR2 SVGAGI. The V segment lost 1 base and the J segment 5 bases; nucleotides outside the gene matches: 6. CDR3 DNA: TGTGCCAGCAGTTACTTCGCAGGGGGCGCGACTGAAGCTTTCTTT. Its translation is CASSYFAGGATEAFF.

The V call is TRBV13, the J call TRBJ1-2; D not resolved. This CDR3 has 15 residues. Germline-derived CDR1 and CDR2 are PRHDT and FYEKMQ (reference sequence). V lost 0 bases and J lost 2, with 10 bases in between. The CDR3 DNA follows: TGTGCCAGCAGCTTAGGAATGGAGTTGAACTATGGCTACACCTTC. This encodes CASSLGMELNYGYTF.

This chain joins TRBV6-6 and TRBJ1-1; 7 bases fit TRBD1. The CDR3 has 12 residues. The V and J ends lost 6 bases and 8 bases, in that order; junction bases with no gene match: 6. Germline-derived CDR1 and CDR2 are MNHNY and SVGAGI (reference sequence). The CDR3 is CASSEGDSEAFF. DNA for the CDR3: TGTGCCAGCAGCGAAGGGGACAGCGAAGCTTTCTTT.

The chain is built from TRBV7-2 and TRBJ1-5; 10 positions match TRBD1. The CDR3 covers 14 residues. Trimming at V came to 5 bases and at J to 11 bases, leaving 9 bases not matched to a gene. Germline V gene lookup returns CDR1 SGHTA and CDR2 FQGNSA. In DNA form, the CDR3 reads TGTGCCAGCAGCCCGGGACAGGGGCTAGAGTCCCAGCATTTT. It translates to CASSPGQGLESQHF.

This sequence joins TRBV7-8 and TRBJ2-5, with TRBD2 matching 10 bases. With V trimmed by 5 bases and J by 7 bases, 16 bases remained unmatched. CDR1 is SGHVS, CDR2 FQNEAQ, per germline. CDR3 length: 17 residues. The CDR3 DNA follows: TGTGCCAGCAGCCCCCGAGGGAGAGCGGGGGGGCGTGGGACCCAGTACTTC. This translates into CASSPRGRAGGRGTQYF.

This sequence joins TRBV13 and TRBJ2-3; 7 nucleotides line up with TRBD1. This CDR3 spans 13 amino acids. Looked up from germline, CDR1 is PRHDT and CDR2 is FYEKMQ (reference sequence). With 5 bases clipped from V and 9 bases from J, the junction kept 8 bases outside the gene matches. The CDR3 sequence: CASSLRRQGTQYF. Written as DNA, the CDR3 is TGTGCCAGCAGCCTGAGGAGACAGGGAACGCAGTATTTT.

The chain carries TRBV4-2 and TRBJ2-2; D is uncertain. CDR1 LGHNA and CDR2 YNFKEQ come from the germline V gene. This CDR3 is 17 amino acids long. Trimming stripped 0 bases from V and 0 bases from J, with 11 bases between. The CDR3 protein is CASSQDPLIANTGELFF. The CDR3 DNA follows: TGTGCCAGCAGCCAAGACCCCCTCATAGCGAACACCGGGGAGCTGTTTTTT.

In its sample, this clone was seen once. The chain joins TRBV6-6 to TRBJ1-5, with TRBD1 identical over 7 bases. Germline values: CDR1 MNHNY, CDR2 SVGAGI (reference sequence). The J segment lost 5 bases and the V segment lost 5 bases, leaving 6 bases of the junction unmatched. This CDR3 is 14 amino acids long. This chain's CDR3 is CASSPTGDYQPQHF. The CDR3 region has the DNA TGTGCCAGCAGTCCAACAGGGGATTATCAGCCCCAGCATTTT.

This clone was recorded only once. The rearrangement links TRBV27 to TRBJ2-3, with TRBD2 identical over 11 bases. CDR1 is MNHEY, CDR2 SMNVEV, per germline (reference sequence). The CDR3 sequence is 15 residues long. V dropped 4 bases and J dropped 7; count of bases not matched to a gene: 7. CDR3 amino acids: CASSSLAGGPNTQYF. CDR3 sequence (DNA): TGTGCCAGCAGTTCCTTAGCGGGGGGGCCAAATACGCAGTATTTT.

V usage is TRBV10-2 and J usage is TRBJ2-3; 8 bases align to TRBD2. Unmatched junction bases numbered 5, after V lost 2 bases and J lost 4 bases. Per the germline V gene, CDR1 is WSHSY and CDR2 is SAAADI. The CDR3 loop spans 15 amino acids. Here the CDR3 DNA reads TGCGCCAGCAGTGAGGCGGGGGGTAGGGCAGATACGCAGTATTTT. It codes for CASSEAGGRADTQYF.

This chain links TRBV27 with TRBJ2-3; 12 bases map to TRBD2. V gave up 3 bases and J gave up 11 bases; unmatched junction bases: 12. The CDR3 runs 16 residues. Germline V lookup: CDR1 MNHEY, CDR2 SMNVEV (reference sequence). This CDR3 is CASSFRTSGMPSLQYF. The CDR3 region has the DNA TGTGCCAGCAGTTTCAGGACTAGCGGGATGCCGAGTTTGCAGTATTTT.

The V gene is TRBV28, the J gene TRBJ1-1; 8 bases agree with TRBD1. After removal of 3 bases from V and 1 base from J, the junction contained 7 bases not matched to a gene. The CDR3 sequence is 16 residues long. Per the germline V gene, CDR1 is MDHEN and CDR2 is SYDVKM. The CDR3 spells CASSFPQGGWNTEAFF. CDR3 DNA: TGTGCCAGCAGTTTTCCACAGGGGGGATGGAACACTGAAGCTTTCTTT.

The genes are TRBV5-1 and TRBJ2-3; no firm D call. Germline-derived CDR1 and CDR2 are SGHRS and YFSETQ. The CDR3 is 12 residues long. V lost 5 bases and J 0 bases, leaving 4 bases between the germline ends. CDR3 in DNA: TGCGCCAGCAGTTATAGCACAGATACGCAGTATTTT. Protein product: CASSYSTDTQYF.

This clone came up a few times. The chain uses TRBV6-5 and TRBJ1-5; TRBD1 aligns across 7 bases. Germline V CDR1 and CDR2: MNHEY, SVGAGI. This CDR3 comprises 13 residues. V was pared by 5 bases and J by 4 bases, with 2 bases of the junction left unmatched. CDR3 bases: TGTGCCAGCAGTCTGACAGGGAATCAGCCCCAGCATTTT. Amino acids: CASSLTGNQPQHF.

The chain is built from TRBV7-2 and TRBJ2-7, with 9 bases aligning to TRBD2. The CDR3 contains 15 residues. Germline CDR1 reads SGHTA; CDR2 reads FQGNSA. J was trimmed by 5 bases and V by 2 bases; bases with no gene match: 7. Here the CDR3 reads CASSLPAGGRHEQYF. The CDR3, as DNA: TGTGCCAGCAGCTTACCTGCGGGGGGGCGGCACGAGCAGTACTTC.

V and J are TRBV7-8 and TRBJ1-2, with D possibly being TRBD1 (5 bases). CDR1 is SGHVS and CDR2 is FQNEAQ in the germline V gene. CDR3 size: 13 residues. Trimming took 6 bases from V and 1 from J, leaving 9 bases between them. The CDR3 DNA reads as TGTGCCAGCAGGTCCGACAGTAACTATGGCTACACCTTC. It yields the protein CASRSDSNYGYTF.

The CDR3 region has the DNA TGCGCCAGCAGCCAAGATGGGGGGACAGGGGGCGTAGGTGCTGGAAACACCATATATTTT. Its protein is CASSQDGGTGGVGAGNTIYF. The chain employs TRBV4-1 and TRBJ1-3; 12 bases match TRBD1. CDR1 is MGHRA and CDR2 is YSYEKL in the germline V gene. J was trimmed by 2 bases and V by 0 bases; bases with no gene match: 11. This CDR3 contains 20 residues.

The V gene is TRBV4-2, the J gene TRBJ2-1; 10 bases align to TRBD2. This CDR3 comprises 16 residues. The germline CDR1 and CDR2 sequences are LGHNA and YNFKEQ. With V trimmed by 2 bases and J by 4 bases, 5 bases remained unmatched. The CDR3 region is CASSQRVTSGYNEQFF. DNA of the CDR3: TGTGCCAGCAGCCAAAGAGTGACTAGCGGGTACAATGAGCAGTTCTTC.

The rearrangement joins TRBV7-2 to TRBJ2-7; 11 nucleotides match TRBD1. Germline V gene sequence: CDR1 SGHTA, CDR2 FQGNSA. J lost 3 bases, V lost 7 bases, and 8 bases had no gene match. The CDR3 spans 15 residues. CDR3 sequence (DNA): TGTGCCAGCAACCCTGGACAGGGGGCGAACTACGAGCAGTACTTC. Protein: CASNPGQGANYEQYF.

The chain links TRBV19 to TRBJ1-2; 7 bases map to TRBD1. This CDR3 spans 13 amino acids. Germline V lookup: CDR1 LNHDA, CDR2 SQIVND (reference sequence). Germline trimming cut 6 bases from V and 8 bases from J; bases unmatched to any gene: 9. DNA for the CDR3: TGTGCCAGTAGGCCAGGGGGAGTAGGCGGCTACACCTTC. This gives the protein CASRPGGVGGYTF.

The chain combines TRBV7-3 with TRBJ2-2, with TRBD1 as a possible D gene (5 bases). The CDR3 is 14 amino acids. Germline CDR1 reads SGHTA; CDR2 reads FQGTGA. The ends were cut back, 0 bases at V and 4 bases at J, with 6 bases in the middle. The CDR3 sequence: CASSLTQGTGELFF. DNA of the CDR3: TGTGCCAGCAGCTTAACGCAGGGCACCGGGGAGCTGTTTTTT.

The gene calls are TRBV29-1 and TRBJ2-2; TRBD1 matches 10 bases. V lost 6 bases and J lost 5; bases outside the gene matches: 15. The CDR3 length is 17 residues. Germline values: CDR1 SQVTM, CDR2 ANQGSEA. The CDR3 nucleotides are TGCAGCGTGGGACAGGGGCCGGTAAGGGGAGATACCGGGGAGCTGTTTTTT. Its protein is CSVGQGPVRGDTGELFF.

The rearrangement joins TRBV19 to TRBJ1-1; possibly TRBD1 for D (5 bases). CDR1 and CDR2 from the germline V gene are LNHDA and SQIVND (reference sequence). CDR3 length: 14 amino acids. Trimming shortened V by 6 bases and J by 1 base, and 12 bases separated the two germline ends. Here the CDR3 DNA reads TGTGCCAGTAGCATCCGGGGGGGGAACACTGAAGCTTTCTTT. Translated: CASSIRGGNTEAFF.

The CDR3 spells CASSSLRQESTEAFF. In DNA, the CDR3 is TGTGCCAGCAGTTCCTTACGACAGGAGAGCACTGAAGCTTTCTTT. This chain connects TRBV6-5 to TRBJ1-1; a possible D gene is TRBD1 (6 bases). CDR3 size: 15 residues. Looked up from germline, CDR1 is MNHEY and CDR2 is SVGAGI. The germline V and J ends were trimmed by 4 bases and 4 bases, with 16 bases remaining between them.

This clone showed up just once. The chain carries TRBV2 and TRBJ1-1, with D unclear. The CDR3 length is 15 residues. Germline CDR1 and CDR2: SNHLY and FYNNEI. Trimming left V 2 bases short and J 6 bases short, with 16 bases between. The CDR3 loop is CASSESGFNWSEAFF. The CDR3 coding sequence is TGTGCCAGCAGTGAATCCGGGTTTAATTGGTCTGAAGCTTTCTTT.

The J gene is TRBJ1-4, the V gene TRBV4-1; D unclear. CDR3 size: 17 residues. The germline CDR1 and CDR2 sequences are MGHRA and YSYEKL. Trimming took 0 bases from V and 3 from J, leaving 14 bases between them. In DNA, the CDR3 is TGCGCCAGCAGCCAAGAAGGGAGCGAAGGGCCTAATGAAAAACTGTTTTTT. Encoded protein: CASSQEGSEGPNEKLFF.

The chain carries TRBV18 and TRBJ1-5; no clear D. This CDR3 is built from 14 residues. CDR1 is KGHSH and CDR2 is LQKENI in the germline V gene. V was pared by 3 bases and J by 7 bases, with 13 bases between. The CDR3 reads CASSPVSEEQPQHF. Written as DNA, the CDR3 is TGTGCCAGCTCACCCGTGTCAGAGGAGCAGCCCCAGCATTTT.

The chain is built from TRBV7-3 and TRBJ1-1, with D possibly TRBD1 on 6 matching bases. The germline CDR1 and CDR2 sequences are SGHTA and FQGTGA. The CDR3 has 16 amino acids. V dropped 5 bases and J dropped 4 bases, with 20 bases sitting between them. The CDR3 DNA reads TGTGCCAGCAGCCCTGTGGGACAAGGGGTTTCCACTGAAGCTTTCTTT. This codes for CASSPVGQGVSTEAFF.

The table lists this clone with a count of one. The genes are TRBV19 and TRBJ1-1, with a possible D match to TRBD1 (5 bases). Germline CDR1 is LNHDA and CDR2 is SQIVND (reference sequence). The length of the CDR3 is 16 residues. V lost 9 bases and J 6 bases, leaving 26 bases between the germline ends. The CDR3 DNA follows: TGTGCCAGCCGAAGGGAGGGGATTATGAGCTTCGCTGAAGCTTTCTTT. It yields the protein CASRREGIMSFAEAFF. Drawing the rest from reference TRBV19 and TRBJ1-1, the complete variable domain is DGGITQSPKYLFRKEGQNVTLSCEQNLNHDAMYWYRQDPGQGLRLIYYSQIVNDFQKGDIAEGYSVSREKKESFPLTVTSAQKNPTAFYLCASRREGIMSFAEAFFGQGTRLTVV.

The chain employs TRBV5-6 and TRBJ1-2; D perhaps matches TRBD1 (5 bases). The length of the CDR3 is 13 residues. V lost 3 bases and J lost 5, with 11 bases in between. Germline CDR1 reads SGHDT; CDR2 reads YYEEEE. The CDR3 protein is CASSSQGLYGYTF. The DNA for the CDR3 is TGTGCCAGCAGCTCCCAGGGCCTATATGGCTACACCTTC.